A selection of T cell receptor beta chains follows, all from one sample in a study of T cells in Graves' hyperthyroidism and ophthalmopathy. TCRdb reprocessed the multiplex PCR reads with MiXCR, giving one entry per CDR3 protein. The table has 730,000 or so distinct CDR3 sequences, roughly a sixth seen once. The material sequenced was blood. The receptors shown here come from a woman between 50 and 59 years old with Graves' hyperthyroidism that later progressed to Graves' ophthalmopathy. Both conserved end residues are part of each CDR3. D genes are given only for firm matches. Clone size is stated in some rows and not others, as once, few, many or a class when expanded.

CDR3 protein: CASSYQGGGENGYTF
CDR3 DNA: TGTGCCAGCAGTTATCAAGGGGGCGGTGAAAATGGCTACACCTTC
clone size: many
V gene: TRBV6-1
D gene: TRBD1
J gene: TRBJ1-2

CDR3 protein: CASSPSRSIGETQYF
CDR3 DNA: TGTGCCAGCAGCCCGAGTCGGTCGATAGGAGAGACCCAGTACTTC
clone size: .
V gene: TRBV7-9
D gene: .
J gene: TRBJ2-5

CDR3 protein: CASSSRTSGGPDTQYF
CDR3 DNA: TGTGCCAGCAGTTCGCGGACTAGCGGGGGGCCAGATACGCAGTATTTT
clone size: many
V gene: TRBV6-2/TRBV6-3
D gene: TRBD2
J gene: TRBJ2-3

CDR3 protein: CASSRGRRAAGELFF
CDR3 DNA: TGTGCCAGCAGCCGAGGCCGACGGGCGGCCGGGGAGCTGTTTTTT
clone size: many
V gene: TRBV3-1
D gene: .
J gene: TRBJ2-2

CDR3 protein: CAISGEGVGTEAFF
CDR3 DNA: TGTGCCATCAGTGGGGAGGGAGTAGGCACTGAAGCTTTCTTT
clone size: many
V gene: TRBV10-3
D gene: .
J gene: TRBJ1-1

CDR3 protein: CASSQWGFIEQYF
CDR3 DNA: TGTGCCAGCAGCCAATGGGGGTTTATCGAGCAGTACTTC
clone size: few
V gene: TRBV5-4
D gene: .
J gene: TRBJ2-7

CDR3 protein: CASSIGPRSSYNSPLHF
CDR3 DNA: TGTGCCAGTAGTATCGGACCCAGGAGCTCCTATAATTCACCCCTCCACTTT
clone size: few
V gene: TRBV19
D gene: .
J gene: TRBJ1-6

CDR3 protein: CASSYGPGQGGTEAFF
CDR3 DNA: TGCGCCAGCAGCTATGGCCCTGGGCAGGGGGGGACTGAAGCTTTCTTT
clone size: .
V gene: TRBV5-1
D gene: TRBD1
J gene: TRBJ1-1

CDR3 protein: CSAVQGFNYGYTF
CDR3 DNA: TGCAGTGCCGTACAGGGGTTCAACTATGGCTACACCTTC
clone size: .
V gene: TRBV20-1
D gene: TRBD1
J gene: TRBJ1-2

CDR3 protein: CTSSLSGQSLYNEQFF
CDR3 DNA: TGTACCAGCAGTTTGTCCGGACAGAGCCTTTACAATGAGCAGTTCTTC
clone size: .
V gene: TRBV12-3/TRBV12-4
D gene: .
J gene: TRBJ2-1

CDR3 protein: CASRETGINTEAFF
CDR3 DNA: TGTGCCAGCAGAGAAACAGGGATAAACACTGAAGCTTTCTTT
clone size: .
V gene: TRBV12-3/TRBV12-4
D gene: .
J gene: TRBJ1-1

CDR3 protein: CASSVEPTNLDTEAFF
CDR3 DNA: TGTGCCAGCAGCGTAGAGCCCACGAACTTGGACACTGAAGCTTTCTTT
clone size: .
V gene: TRBV9
D gene: .
J gene: TRBJ1-1

CDR3 protein: CASRAASGQWETQYF
CDR3 DNA: TGTGCCAGCAGGGCGGCTAGCGGCCAGTGGGAGACCCAGTACTTC
clone size: many
V gene: TRBV6-1
D gene: TRBD2
J gene: TRBJ2-5

CDR3 protein: CASSFILTGMNYGYTF
CDR3 DNA: TGTGCCAGCAGTTTTATCCTGACAGGGATGAACTATGGCTACACCTTC
clone size: .
V gene: TRBV27
D gene: TRBD1
J gene: TRBJ1-2

CDR3 protein: CSARDSGAHWSTEAFF
CDR3 DNA: TGCAGTGCTAGAGATTCCGGGGCCCACTGGAGCACTGAAGCTTTCTTT
clone size: few
V gene: TRBV20-1
D gene: .
J gene: TRBJ1-1

CDR3 protein: CASVPNQGVVTDTQYF
CDR3 DNA: TGTGCTAGTGTTCCGAATCAGGGGGTAGTGACAGATACGCAGTATTTT
clone size: many
V gene: TRBV12-5
D gene: TRBD1
J gene: TRBJ2-3

CDR3 protein: CAWSRLPNSHGYTF
CDR3 DNA: TGTGCCTGGAGCCGGCTACCAAATTCGCATGGCTACACCTTC
clone size: many
V gene: TRBV30
D gene: .
J gene: TRBJ1-2

CDR3 protein: CATRRGQPDTQYF
CDR3 DNA: TGTGCCACCCGGCGGGGGCAGCCAGATACGCAGTATTTT
clone size: many
V gene: TRBV27
D gene: .
J gene: TRBJ2-3

CDR3 protein: CSVGLSKAEAFF
CDR3 DNA: TGCAGCGTGGGCCTATCTAAGGCTGAAGCTTTCTTT
clone size: .
V gene: TRBV29-1
D gene: .
J gene: TRBJ1-1

CDR3 protein: CASSPILGTSNQPQHF
CDR3 DNA: TGTGCCAGCAGCCCCATCCTCGGGACTAGCAATCAGCCCCAGCATTTT
clone size: many
V gene: TRBV27
D gene: .
J gene: TRBJ1-5

CDR3 protein: CASRGDESSYEQYF
CDR3 DNA: TGTGCCAGCCGGGGGGACGAGAGCTCCTACGAGCAGTACTTC
clone size: .
V gene: TRBV5-6
D gene: TRBD2
J gene: TRBJ2-7

CDR3 protein: CACTSGGPNEQFF
CDR3 DNA: TGTGCCTGCACTAGCGGGGGGCCCAATGAGCAGTTCTTC
clone size: many
V gene: TRBV30
D gene: TRBD2
J gene: TRBJ2-1